This T cell receptor beta chain stems from a study of OX40 agonist ivuxolimab in advanced cancers. Study at large: Every 2 weeks, ivuxolimab was infused into the patients intravenously at between 0.01 and 10 mg/kg. Eligibility rules accepted prior anti-PD-1, anti-PD-L1 or anti-CTLA-4 therapy, and approximately 40% had some. Three partial responders included one hepatocellular carcinoma patient and two cutaneous melanoma patients.

Patients with autoimmune history or systemic immunosuppression were excluded. Germline CDR1 and CDR2: SGHAT and FQNNGV. The germline V and J ends were trimmed by 3 bases and 9 bases, with 6 bases remaining between them. The CDR3 has 11 residues. Data came from immunoSEQ multiplex PCR; TCRdb stores just in-frame clones and leaves some out. Counted here are roughly 120,000 clones, 85% to 90% occurring once; the ten biggest clones make up around 0.55%. The genes are TRBV11-2 and TRBJ2-1, with D unresolved. The sequenced sample was CD4+ or CD8+ T cells sorted from blood, obtained in a trial of the OX40 agonist ivuxolimab. The TCR comes from an adult with an advanced solid tumor such as melanoma, head and neck, liver or kidney cancer. CDR3 DNA: TGTGCCAGCAGCTTTGTTGGTGAGCAGTTCTTC. Its protein is CASSFVGEQFF.